This T cell receptor (beta chain) emerged from a study of blood T cell repertoires in COVID-19. Generated by immunoSEQ multiplex PCR, the TCRdb table keeps only in-frame clones and is missing some. The repertoire holds about 47,000 clones, less than 95% seen once, with around 6.4% in the top ten. The TCR originated in a man in his 70s with active COVID-19. Input material: peripheral blood.

CDR3 residues: CATSRDRGRGYNEQFF. CDR3 coding DNA: TGTGCCACCAGCAGAGATCGGGGCAGGGGCTACAATGAGCAGTTCTTC. This chain connects TRBV15 to TRBJ2-1; D is perhaps TRBD1 (6 bases). The V gene lost 0 bases and the J gene lost 3 bases, with 12 bases spanning the gap. Per germline, CDR1 LNHNV and CDR2 YYDKDF (reference sequence). CDR3 length: 16 residues.